The following is a T cell receptor (beta chain) sequence with its context. Assay: immunoSEQ multiplex PCR; the TCRdb copy retains only in-frame clones and omits some. The table includes about 64,000 clones, 92% detected once. This sample stems from a study of T cell changes during pregnancy in multiple sclerosis. This CDR3 has 16 residues. The V gene end was trimmed by 5 bases and the J gene end by 4 bases; junction bases not matched to a gene: 5. CDR1 is SGHRS and CDR2 is YFSETQ in the germline V gene. The sequencing used peripheral blood, collected in the second trimester of pregnancy. The chain uses TRBV5-1 and TRBJ2-2; 13 bases are shared with TRBD2. The clonotype originates from a female donor with multiple sclerosis, enrolled in a pregnancy study. This chain's CDR3 is CASRLAGGPITGELFF. CDR3 sequence (DNA): TGCGCCAGCAGACTAGCGGGAGGGCCGATCACCGGGGAGCTGTTTTTT.